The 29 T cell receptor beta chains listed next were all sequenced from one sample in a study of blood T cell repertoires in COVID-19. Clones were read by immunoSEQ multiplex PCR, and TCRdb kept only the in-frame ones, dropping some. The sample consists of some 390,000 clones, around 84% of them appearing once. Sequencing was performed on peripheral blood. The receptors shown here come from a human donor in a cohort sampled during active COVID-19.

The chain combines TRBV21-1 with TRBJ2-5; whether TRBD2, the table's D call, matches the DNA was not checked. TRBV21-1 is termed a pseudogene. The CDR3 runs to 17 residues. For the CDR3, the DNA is TGTGCCAGCAGCAAGACGACTAGCGGGAGAAGCGAAGAGACCCAGTACTTC. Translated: CASSKTTSGRSEETQYF.

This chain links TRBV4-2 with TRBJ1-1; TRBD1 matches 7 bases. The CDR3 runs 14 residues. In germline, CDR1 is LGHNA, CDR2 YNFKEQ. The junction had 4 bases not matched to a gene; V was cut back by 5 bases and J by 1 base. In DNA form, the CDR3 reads TGTGCCAGCAGCGACCGGGACAGGAACACTGAAGCTTTCTTT. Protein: CASSDRDRNTEAFF.

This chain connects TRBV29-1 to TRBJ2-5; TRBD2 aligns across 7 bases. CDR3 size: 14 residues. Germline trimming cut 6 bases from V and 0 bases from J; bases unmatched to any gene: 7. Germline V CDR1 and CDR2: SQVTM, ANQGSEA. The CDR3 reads CSVGGRLYQETQYF. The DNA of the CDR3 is TGCAGCGTGGGGGGGAGACTGTACCAAGAGACCCAGTACTTC.

The CDR3 DNA is TGTGCCACCAGAGGACAGGGCCAGGGAGGTTATGGCTACACCTTC. This encodes CATRGQGQGGYGYTF. V and J are TRBV2 and TRBJ1-2; 8 nucleotides align to TRBD1. Trimming took 10 bases from V and 5 from J; bases not matched to a gene: 15. CDR1 SNHLY and CDR2 FYNNEI come from the germline V gene. This CDR3 has 15 residues.

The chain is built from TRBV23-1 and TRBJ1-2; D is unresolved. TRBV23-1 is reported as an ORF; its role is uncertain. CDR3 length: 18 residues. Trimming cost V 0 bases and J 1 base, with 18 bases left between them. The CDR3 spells CASSQSVSRVEGNYGYTF. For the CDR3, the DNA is TGCGCCAGCAGTCAATCGGTTAGTAGGGTGGAGGGTAACTATGGCTACACCTTC.

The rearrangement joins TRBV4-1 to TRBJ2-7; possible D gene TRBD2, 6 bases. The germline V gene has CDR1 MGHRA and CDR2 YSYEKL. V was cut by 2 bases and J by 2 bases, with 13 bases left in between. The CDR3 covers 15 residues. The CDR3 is CASSQSSWGAYEQYF. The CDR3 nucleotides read TGCGCCAGCAGCCAATCCTCTTGGGGGGCCTACGAGCAGTACTTC.

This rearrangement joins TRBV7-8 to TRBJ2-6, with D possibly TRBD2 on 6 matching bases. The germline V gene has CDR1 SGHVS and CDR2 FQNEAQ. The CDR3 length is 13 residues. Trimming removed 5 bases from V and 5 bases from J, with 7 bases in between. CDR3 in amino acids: CASSRDWANVLTF. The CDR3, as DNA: TGTGCCAGCAGCAGGGACTGGGCCAACGTCCTGACTTTC.

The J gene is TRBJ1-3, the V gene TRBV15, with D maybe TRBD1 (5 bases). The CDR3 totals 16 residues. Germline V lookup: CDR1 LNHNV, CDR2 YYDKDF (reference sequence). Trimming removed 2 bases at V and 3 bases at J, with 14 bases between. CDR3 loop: CATSRNMGGRGNTIYF. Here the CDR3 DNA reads TGTGCCACCAGCAGAAATATGGGGGGTCGTGGAAACACCATATATTTT.

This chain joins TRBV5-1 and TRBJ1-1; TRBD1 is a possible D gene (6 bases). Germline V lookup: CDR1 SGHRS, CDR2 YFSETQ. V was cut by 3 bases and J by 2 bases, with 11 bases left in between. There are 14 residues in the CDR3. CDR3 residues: CASSSQTGNTEAFF. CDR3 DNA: TGCGCCAGCAGCTCCCAGACAGGCAACACTGAAGCTTTCTTT.

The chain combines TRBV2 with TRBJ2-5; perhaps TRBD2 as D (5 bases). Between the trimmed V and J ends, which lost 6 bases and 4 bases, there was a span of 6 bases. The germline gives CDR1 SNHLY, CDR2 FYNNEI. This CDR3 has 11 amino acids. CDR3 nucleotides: TGTGCCAGCAGACGGGGAGAGACCCAGTACTTC. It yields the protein CASRRGETQYF.

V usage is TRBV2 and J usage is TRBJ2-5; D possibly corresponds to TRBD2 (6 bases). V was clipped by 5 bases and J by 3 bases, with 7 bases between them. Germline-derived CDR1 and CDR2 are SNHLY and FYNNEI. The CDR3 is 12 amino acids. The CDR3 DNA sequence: TGTGCCAGCAGTAGACTAGAAGAGACCCAGTACTTC. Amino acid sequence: CASSRLEETQYF.

The CDR3 region is CASSQTLRGYTGELFF. CDR3 nucleotide sequence: TGTGCCAGCAGCCAAACGCTTAGAGGGTACACCGGGGAGCTGTTTTTT. The rearrangement links TRBV16 to TRBJ2-2; TRBD2 is a possible D gene (5 bases). Trimming removed 2 bases at V and 3 bases at J, with 13 bases between. This CDR3 spans 16 amino acids. CDR1 is KGHSY and CDR2 is FQNENV in the germline V gene.

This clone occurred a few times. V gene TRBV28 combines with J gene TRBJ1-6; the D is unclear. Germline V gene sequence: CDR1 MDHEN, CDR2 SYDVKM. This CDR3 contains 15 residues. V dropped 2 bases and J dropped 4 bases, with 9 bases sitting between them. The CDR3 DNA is TGTGCCAGCAGTTTAGGAGGGATGTATAATTCACCCCTCCACTTT. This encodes CASSLGGMYNSPLHF.

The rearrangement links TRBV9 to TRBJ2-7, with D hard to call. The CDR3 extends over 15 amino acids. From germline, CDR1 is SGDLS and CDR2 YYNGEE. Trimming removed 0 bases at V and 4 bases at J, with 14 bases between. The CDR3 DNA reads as TGTGCCAGCAGCGTAGGGCGTGGGCAATCGTACGAGCAGTACTTC. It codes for CASSVGRGQSYEQYF.

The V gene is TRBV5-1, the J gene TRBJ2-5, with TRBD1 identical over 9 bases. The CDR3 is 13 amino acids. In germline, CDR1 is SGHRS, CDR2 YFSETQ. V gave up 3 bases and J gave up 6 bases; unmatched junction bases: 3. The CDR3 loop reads CASSSTGGKTQYF. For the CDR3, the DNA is TGCGCCAGCAGCTCGACAGGGGGTAAGACCCAGTACTTC.

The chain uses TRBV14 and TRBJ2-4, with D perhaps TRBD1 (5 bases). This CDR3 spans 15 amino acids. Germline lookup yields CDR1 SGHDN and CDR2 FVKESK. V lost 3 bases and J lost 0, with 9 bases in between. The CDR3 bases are TGTGCCAGCAGCCAGCACAGGTTAGCCAAAAACATTCAGTACTTC. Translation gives CASSQHRLAKNIQYF.

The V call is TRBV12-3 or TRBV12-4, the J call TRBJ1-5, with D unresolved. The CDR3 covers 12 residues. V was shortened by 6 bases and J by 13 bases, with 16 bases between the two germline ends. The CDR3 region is CASSSIPSLQHF. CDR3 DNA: TGTGCCAGCAGCTCGATCCCGAGCTTACAGCATTTT.

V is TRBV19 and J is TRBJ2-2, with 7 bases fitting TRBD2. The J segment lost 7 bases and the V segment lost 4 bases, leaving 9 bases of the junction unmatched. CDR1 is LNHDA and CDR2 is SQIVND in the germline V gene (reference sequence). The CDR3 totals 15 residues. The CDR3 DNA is TGTGCCAGTAGTAATGGTGGGAGGGAAGGCGGGGAGCTGTTTTTT. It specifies CASSNGGREGGELFF.

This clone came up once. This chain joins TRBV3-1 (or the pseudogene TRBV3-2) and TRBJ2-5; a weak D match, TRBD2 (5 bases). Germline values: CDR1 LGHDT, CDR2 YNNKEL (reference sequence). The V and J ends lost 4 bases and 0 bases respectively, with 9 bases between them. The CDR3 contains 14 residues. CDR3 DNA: TGTGCCAGCAGCCCGGGAAACCACCAAGAGACCCAGTACTTC. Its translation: CASSPGNHQETQYF.

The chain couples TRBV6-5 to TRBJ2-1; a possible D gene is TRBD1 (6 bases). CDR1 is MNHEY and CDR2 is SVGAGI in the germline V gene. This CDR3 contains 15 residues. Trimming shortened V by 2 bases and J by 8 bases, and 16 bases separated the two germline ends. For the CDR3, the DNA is TGTGCCAGCAGTTACGGAAACAGGGTTGGGGATGAGCAGTTCTTC. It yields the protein CASSYGNRVGDEQFF.

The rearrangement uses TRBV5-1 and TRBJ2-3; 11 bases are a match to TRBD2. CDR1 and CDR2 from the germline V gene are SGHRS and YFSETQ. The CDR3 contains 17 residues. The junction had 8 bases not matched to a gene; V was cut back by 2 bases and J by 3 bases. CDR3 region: CASSFPLAGGLTDTQYF. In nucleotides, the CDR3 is TGCGCCAGCAGCTTCCCCTTAGCGGGGGGGCTTACAGATACGCAGTATTTT.

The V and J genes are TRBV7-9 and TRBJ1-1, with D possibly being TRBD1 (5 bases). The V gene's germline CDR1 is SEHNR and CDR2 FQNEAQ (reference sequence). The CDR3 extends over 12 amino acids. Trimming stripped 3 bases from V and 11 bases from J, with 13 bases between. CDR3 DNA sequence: TGTGCCAGCAGCTTTTCATCAGGGTGGGCTTTCTTT. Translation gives CASSFSSGWAFF.

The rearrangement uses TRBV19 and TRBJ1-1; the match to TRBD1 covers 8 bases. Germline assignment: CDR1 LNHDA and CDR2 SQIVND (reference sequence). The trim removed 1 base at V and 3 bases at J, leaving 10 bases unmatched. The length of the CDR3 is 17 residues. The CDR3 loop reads CASSIALWTGRDTEAFF. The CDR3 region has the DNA TGTGCCAGTAGTATAGCCCTTTGGACAGGGCGAGACACTGAAGCTTTCTTT. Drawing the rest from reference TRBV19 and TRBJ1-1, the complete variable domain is DGGITQSPKYLFRKEGQNVTLSCEQNLNHDAMYWYRQDPGQGLRLIYYSQIVNDFQKGDIAEGYSVSREKKESFPLTVTSAQKNPTAFYLCASSIALWTGRDTEAFFGQGTRLTVV.

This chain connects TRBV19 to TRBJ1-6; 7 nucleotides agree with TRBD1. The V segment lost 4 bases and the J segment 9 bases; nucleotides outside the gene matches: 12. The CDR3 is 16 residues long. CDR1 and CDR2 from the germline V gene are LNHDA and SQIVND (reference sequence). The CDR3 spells CASSTSGDSSRSPLHF. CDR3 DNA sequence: TGTGCCAGTAGTACCTCCGGGGACAGCTCCCGTTCACCCCTCCACTTT.

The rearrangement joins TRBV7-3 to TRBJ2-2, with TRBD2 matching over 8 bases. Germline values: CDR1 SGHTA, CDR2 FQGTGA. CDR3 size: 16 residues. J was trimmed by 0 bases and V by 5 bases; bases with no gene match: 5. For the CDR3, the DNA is TGTGCCAGCAGCACCAAACTAGCGGCGAACACCGGGGAGCTGTTTTTT. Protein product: CASSTKLAANTGELFF.

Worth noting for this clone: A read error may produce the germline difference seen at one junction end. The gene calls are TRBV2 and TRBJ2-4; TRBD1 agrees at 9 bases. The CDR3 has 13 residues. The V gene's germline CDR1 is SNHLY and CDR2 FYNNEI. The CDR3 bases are TGTGCCAGCAGTGAAGGGGCGGACAGGGGTTGGTCCTTC. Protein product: CASSEGADRGWSF.

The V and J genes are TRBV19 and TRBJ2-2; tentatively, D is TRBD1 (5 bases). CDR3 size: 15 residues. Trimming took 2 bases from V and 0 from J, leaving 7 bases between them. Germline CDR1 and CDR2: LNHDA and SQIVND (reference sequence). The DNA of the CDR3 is TGTGCCAGTAGTATACAGGGTACGAACACCGGGGAGCTGTTTTTT. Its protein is CASSIQGTNTGELFF. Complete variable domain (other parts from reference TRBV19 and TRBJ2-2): DGGITQSPKYLFRKEGQNVTLSCEQNLNHDAMYWYRQDPGQGLRLIYYSQIVNDFQKGDIAEGYSVSREKKESFPLTVTSAQKNPTAFYLCASSIQGTNTGELFFGEGSRLTVL.

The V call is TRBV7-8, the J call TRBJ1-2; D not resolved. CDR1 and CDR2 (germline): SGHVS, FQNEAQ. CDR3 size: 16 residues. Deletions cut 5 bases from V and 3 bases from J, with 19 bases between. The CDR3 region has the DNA TGTGCCAGCAGCCAAGCGGAGCCAAACCAGTACTATGGCTACACCTTC. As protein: CASSQAEPNQYYGYTF.

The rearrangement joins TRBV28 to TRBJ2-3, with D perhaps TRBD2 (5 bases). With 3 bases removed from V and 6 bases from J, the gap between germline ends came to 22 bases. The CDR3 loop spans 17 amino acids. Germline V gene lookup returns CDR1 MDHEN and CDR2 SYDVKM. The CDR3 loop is CASSFSGGILNRDTQYF. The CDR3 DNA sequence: TGTGCCAGCAGTTTTTCTGGAGGCATCCTAAATCGGGATACGCAGTATTTT.